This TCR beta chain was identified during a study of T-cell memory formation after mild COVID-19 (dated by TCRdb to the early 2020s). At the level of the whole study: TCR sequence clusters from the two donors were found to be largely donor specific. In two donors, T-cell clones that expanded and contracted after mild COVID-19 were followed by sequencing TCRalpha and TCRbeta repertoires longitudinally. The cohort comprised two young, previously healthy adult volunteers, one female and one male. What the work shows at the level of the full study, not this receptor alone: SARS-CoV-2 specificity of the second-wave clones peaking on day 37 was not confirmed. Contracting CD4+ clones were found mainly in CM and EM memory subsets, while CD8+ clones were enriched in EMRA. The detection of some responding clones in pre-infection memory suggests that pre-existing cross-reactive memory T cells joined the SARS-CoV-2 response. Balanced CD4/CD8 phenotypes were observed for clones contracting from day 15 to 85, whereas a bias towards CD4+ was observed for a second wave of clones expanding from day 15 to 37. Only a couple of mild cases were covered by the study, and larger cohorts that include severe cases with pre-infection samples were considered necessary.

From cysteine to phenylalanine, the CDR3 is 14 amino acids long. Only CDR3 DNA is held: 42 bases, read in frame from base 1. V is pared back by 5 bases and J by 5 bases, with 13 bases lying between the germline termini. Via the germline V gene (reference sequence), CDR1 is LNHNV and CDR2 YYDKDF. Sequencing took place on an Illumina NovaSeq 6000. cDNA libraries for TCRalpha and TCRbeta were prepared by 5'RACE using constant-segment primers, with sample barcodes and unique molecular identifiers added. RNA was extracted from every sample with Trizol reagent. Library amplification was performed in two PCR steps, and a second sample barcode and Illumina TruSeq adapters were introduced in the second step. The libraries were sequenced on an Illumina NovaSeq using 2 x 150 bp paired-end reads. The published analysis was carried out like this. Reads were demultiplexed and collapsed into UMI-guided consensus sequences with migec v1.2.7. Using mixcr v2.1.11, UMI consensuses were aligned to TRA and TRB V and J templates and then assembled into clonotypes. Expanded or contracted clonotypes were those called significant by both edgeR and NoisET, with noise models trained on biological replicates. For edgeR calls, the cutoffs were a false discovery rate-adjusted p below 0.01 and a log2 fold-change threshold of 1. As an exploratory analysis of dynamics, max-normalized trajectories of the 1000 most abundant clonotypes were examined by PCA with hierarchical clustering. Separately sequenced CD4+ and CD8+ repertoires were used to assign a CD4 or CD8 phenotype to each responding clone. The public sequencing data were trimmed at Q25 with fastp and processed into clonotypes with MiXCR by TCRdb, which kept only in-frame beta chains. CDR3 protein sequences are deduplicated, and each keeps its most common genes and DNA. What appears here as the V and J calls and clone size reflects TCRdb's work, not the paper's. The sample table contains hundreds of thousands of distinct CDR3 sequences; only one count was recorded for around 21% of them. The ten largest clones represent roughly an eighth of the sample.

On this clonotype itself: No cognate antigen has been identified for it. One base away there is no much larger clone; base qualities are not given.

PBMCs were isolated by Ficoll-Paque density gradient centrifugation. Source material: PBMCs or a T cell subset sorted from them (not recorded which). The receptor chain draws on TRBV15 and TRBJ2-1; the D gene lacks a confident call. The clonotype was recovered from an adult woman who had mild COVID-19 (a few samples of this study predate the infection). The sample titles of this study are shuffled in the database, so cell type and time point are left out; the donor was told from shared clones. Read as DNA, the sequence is TGTGCCACCAGCGCTGTGGCGGTCCACAATGAGCAGTTCTTC. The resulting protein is CATSAVAVHNEQFF.